This T cell receptor (beta chain) came from a study of cytomegalovirus exposure and HLA in healthy donors. Study in general: Among the roughly 430 genotyped donors, approximately 80% were placed in the Caucasian-associated ancestry cluster.

PCR employed 60 Vbeta and 13 Jbeta primers. Generated by immunoSEQ multiplex PCR, the TCRdb table keeps only in-frame clones and is missing some. The data show 60,000 or so clones, roughly 90% seen once. Germline-derived CDR1 and CDR2 are SQVTM and ANQGSEA. The CDR3 totals 15 residues. Trimming cost V 2 bases and J 1 base; bases outside gene matches: 4. The sequence was obtained from a man aged 30 to 39 in good health and CMV-seropositive. The chain carries TRBV29-1 and TRBJ2-2, with 7 bases identical to TRBD2. The source material was PBMCs. The CDR3 nucleotides read TGCAGCGTTGAATTGGCGGGAGTGAACACCGGGGAGCTGTTTTTT. Translated: CSVELAGVNTGELFF.